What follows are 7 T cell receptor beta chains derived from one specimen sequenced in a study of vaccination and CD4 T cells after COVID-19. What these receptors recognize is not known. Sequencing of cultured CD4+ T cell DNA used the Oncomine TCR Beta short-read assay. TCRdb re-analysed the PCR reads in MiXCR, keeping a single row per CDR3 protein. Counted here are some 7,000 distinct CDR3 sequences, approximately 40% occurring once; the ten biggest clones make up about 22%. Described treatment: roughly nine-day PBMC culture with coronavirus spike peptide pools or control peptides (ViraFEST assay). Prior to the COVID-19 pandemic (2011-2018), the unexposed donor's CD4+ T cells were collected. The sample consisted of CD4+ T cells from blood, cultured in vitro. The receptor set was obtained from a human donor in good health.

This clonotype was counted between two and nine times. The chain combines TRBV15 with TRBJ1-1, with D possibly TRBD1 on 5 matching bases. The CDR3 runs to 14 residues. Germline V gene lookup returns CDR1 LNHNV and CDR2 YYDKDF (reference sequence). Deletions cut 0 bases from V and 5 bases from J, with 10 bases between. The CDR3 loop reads CATSRDLGGTEAFF. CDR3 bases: TGTGCCACCAGCAGAGATCTGGGGGGGACTGAAGCTTTCTTT. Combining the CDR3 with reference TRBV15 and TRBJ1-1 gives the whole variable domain DAMVIQNPRYQVTQFGKPVTLSCSQTLNHNVMYWYQQKSSQAPKLLFHYYDKDFNNEADTPDNFQSRRPNTSFCFLDIRSPGLGDTAMYLCATSRDLGGTEAFFGQGTRLTVV.

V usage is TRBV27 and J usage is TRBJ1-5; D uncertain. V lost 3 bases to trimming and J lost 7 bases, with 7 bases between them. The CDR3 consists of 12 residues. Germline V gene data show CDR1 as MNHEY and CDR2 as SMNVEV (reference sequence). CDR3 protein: CASSFMGQPQHF. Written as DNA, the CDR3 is TGTGCCAGCAGTTTTATGGGACAGCCCCAGCATTTT.

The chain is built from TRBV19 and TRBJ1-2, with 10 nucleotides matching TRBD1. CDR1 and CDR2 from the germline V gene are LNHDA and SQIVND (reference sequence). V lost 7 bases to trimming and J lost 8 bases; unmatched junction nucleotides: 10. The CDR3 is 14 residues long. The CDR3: CASKNDRGQGGYTF. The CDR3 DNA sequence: TGTGCCAGTAAGAATGACAGGGGGCAAGGAGGCTACACCTTC.

The CDR3 is CAISESSLGRGDTQYF. The DNA for the CDR3 is TGTGCCATCAGTGAGTCGAGCCTAGGACGTGGAGATACGCAGTATTTT. This chain links TRBV10-3 with TRBJ2-3; D uncertain. This CDR3 is built from 16 residues. CDR1 ENHRY and CDR2 SYGVKD come from the germline V gene. V lost 0 bases and J lost 5, with 15 bases in between.

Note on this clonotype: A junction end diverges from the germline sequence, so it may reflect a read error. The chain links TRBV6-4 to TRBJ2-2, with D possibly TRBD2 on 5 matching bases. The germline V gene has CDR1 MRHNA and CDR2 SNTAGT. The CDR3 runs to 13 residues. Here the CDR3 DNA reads TGTGCCAGCGGTGACGGGGACACCGGGGAGCTGTTTTTT. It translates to CASGDGDTGELFF.

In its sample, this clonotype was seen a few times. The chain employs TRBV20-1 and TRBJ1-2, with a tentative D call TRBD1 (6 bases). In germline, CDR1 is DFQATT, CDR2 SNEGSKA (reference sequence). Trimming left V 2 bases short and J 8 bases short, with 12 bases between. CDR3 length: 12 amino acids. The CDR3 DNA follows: TGCAGTGCTAGAACCCCGAGGGGGGGCTACACCTTC. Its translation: CSARTPRGGYTF.

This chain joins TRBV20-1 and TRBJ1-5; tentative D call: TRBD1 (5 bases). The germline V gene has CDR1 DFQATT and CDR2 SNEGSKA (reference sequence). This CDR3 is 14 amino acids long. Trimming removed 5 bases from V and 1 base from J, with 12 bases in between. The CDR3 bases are TGCAGTGCTCCGCCCCGGGGGAGCAATCAGCCCCAGCATTTT. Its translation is CSAPPRGSNQPQHF.